Below are 3 T cell receptor beta chains sequenced from a single sample in a study of technical replicates of blood from a handful of donors. Clones were read by immunoSEQ multiplex PCR, and TCRdb kept only the in-frame ones, dropping some. Seen here are 65,000 to 85,000 clones, about 92% observed once, and the top ten hold roughly 0.36%. The source material was T cells isolated from PBMCs. These receptors were obtained from a human donor in good health.

The chain couples TRBV4-1 to TRBJ2-3; TRBD2 matches 7 bases. V shed 5 bases, J shed 4 bases, and the junction held 12 bases outside the gene matches. This CDR3 is built from 16 residues. The germline V gene encodes CDR1 MGHRA and CDR2 YSYEKL. The CDR3 DNA reads as TGCGCCAGCAGCGGTGGCGGGGGAGGGTGGGCAGATACGCAGTATTTT. Protein: CASSGGGGGWADTQYF.

The V gene is TRBV9, the J gene TRBJ2-2, with D possibly TRBD2 on 6 matching bases. Germline-derived CDR1 and CDR2 are SGDLS and YYNGEE. The V and J ends lost 1 base and 1 base respectively, with 11 bases between them. The CDR3 runs to 16 residues. The CDR3 is CASSVQVGGNTGELFF. CDR3 nucleotides: TGTGCCAGCAGCGTACAGGTGGGAGGGAACACCGGGGAGCTGTTTTTT.

The chain carries TRBV27 and TRBJ1-2; 7 bases line up with TRBD1. CDR1 is MNHEY, CDR2 SMNVEV, per germline (reference sequence). The CDR3 covers 17 residues. Trimming cost V 6 bases and J 4 bases; bases outside gene matches: 17. This chain's CDR3 is CASSPDRVVSFSYGYTF. As DNA, the CDR3 is TGTGCCAGCAGCCCAGACAGGGTAGTAAGCTTTTCCTATGGCTACACCTTC.